This TCR beta chain stems from a study of CD8 T cells in ankylosing spondylitis. A few counts support this clonotype. The antigen remains undetermined. In making TCR beta libraries, quantitative 5'-RACE with molecular barcodes was used. Using its own MiXCR run on the 5' RACE reads, TCRdb lists one record per CDR3 protein. The sample carries 350,000 to 550,000 distinct CDR3 sequences, 26% recorded once. The study's findings and limits: What appeared characteristic of ankylosing spondylitis blood was a TCR beta motif of eight or nine highly homologous variants.

This CDR3 is 14 amino acids long. Germline assignment: CDR1 SGHRS and CDR2 YFSETQ. Trimming removed 1 base from V and 6 bases from J; junction bases left unmatched: 6. This chain joins TRBV5-1 and TRBJ1-2; 7 bases fit TRBD1. The sample taken for sequencing was blood, either unsorted or a sorted T cell fraction (not recorded which). This clonotype originated in a male donor with ankylosing spondylitis. In nucleotides, the CDR3 is TGCGCCAGCAGCTTGACGACAGGGAGAGATGGCTACACCTTC. Translating gives CASSLTTGRDGYTF.